Shown below are 11 T cell receptor beta chains from a single sample sequenced in a study of regulatory T cells in long-lasting Graves disease. Time point reported: newly diagnosed GD, antithyroid drugs for less than 3 months. There was RNA extracted from PBMCs, and the TCR library was made from it. Arm-PCR of CDR3 regions and iRepertoire HTBI primers were the basis on which TCR beta libraries were built. TCRdb processed the multiplex PCR reads anew with MiXCR; each CDR3 protein has one entry. The sample gives about 440,000 distinct CDR3 sequences, over 15% of which show up once; around 10% is in the top ten. The same specimen was also included in a second study, on T cells in Graves' hyperthyroidism and ophthalmopathy.

Sequenced material: peripheral blood mononuclear cells (PBMCs), taken at new diagnosis, from a patient treated with antithyroid drugs. All receptors come from a woman aged 25 to 45 with Graves disease.

This clonotype turned up a few times. The junction departs from germline at one end; a sequencing error may be responsible. The chain couples TRBV27 to TRBJ1-1; D is unclear. The germline V gene encodes CDR1 MNHEY and CDR2 SMNVEV (reference sequence). The CDR3 spans 13 residues. The CDR3 spells CASSHELRWPGWF. DNA of the CDR3: TGTGCCAGCAGCCATGAGCTCCGCTGGCCGGGCTGGTTT.

As concerns this clonotype: This likely reflects a read error, since a far larger clone is one base away. This chain uses TRBV2 with TRBJ2-1; D possibly corresponds to TRBD1 (5 bases). The CDR3 has 15 residues. Germline V lookup: CDR1 SNHLY, CDR2 FYNNEI. V dropped 5 bases and J dropped 4 bases, with 15 bases sitting between them. The CDR3 here is CASSLRVAGYNEQFF. In DNA, the CDR3 is TGTGCCAGCAGTTTAAGAGTAGCAGGGTACAATGAGCAGTTCTTC.

This clonotype occurred many times. The chain employs TRBV20-1 and TRBJ1-2; TRBD1 is a possible D gene (6 bases). Germline CDR1 and CDR2: DFQATT and SNEGSKA (reference sequence). Trimming took 3 bases from V and 5 from J, leaving 16 bases between them. There are 14 residues in the CDR3. In DNA, the CDR3 is TGCAGTGCTAGCAGGGGAAGGGCGGCTTATGGCTACACCTTC. Residues: CSASRGRAAYGYTF.

At least ten counts were recorded for this clonotype. Here the CDR3 reads CASSGGVSSYNEQFF. CDR3 DNA sequence: TGTGCCAGCAGTGGAGGGGTTAGCTCCTACAATGAGCAGTTCTTC. The chain is built from TRBV6-1 and TRBJ2-1, with D perhaps assigned TRBD1 or TRBD2 (5 bases each). The CDR3 covers 15 residues. Trimming stripped 4 bases from V and 0 bases from J, with 10 bases between. Germline CDR1 is MNHNS and CDR2 is SASEGT.

The sample holds many counts of this clonotype. The V call is TRBV28, the J call TRBJ2-3, with TRBD1 as a possible D gene (6 bases). In germline, CDR1 is MDHEN, CDR2 SYDVKM. The V end was cut by 5 bases, the J end by 1 base, with 13 bases between. This CDR3 has 15 amino acids. CDR3 in amino acids: CASSIPQGRTDTQYF. The CDR3 nucleotides read TGTGCCAGCAGTATACCTCAGGGGCGCACAGATACGCAGTATTTT.

In its sample, this clonotype was seen many times. This sequence joins TRBV2 and TRBJ1-5, with no clear D. The length of the CDR3 is 13 residues. Trimming shortened V by 7 bases and J by 7 bases, and 14 bases separated the two germline ends. Germline V CDR1 and CDR2: SNHLY, FYNNEI. Here the CDR3 reads CASNNPADQPQHF. The CDR3 DNA follows: TGTGCCAGCAATAATCCGGCGGACCAGCCCCAGCATTTT.

The table lists this clonotype with many counts. The genes are TRBV10-3 and TRBJ2-5; the D gene is possibly TRBD1 (6 bases). V gave up 10 bases and J gave up 2 bases, with 17 bases separating them. The CDR3 is 14 residues long. CDR1 ENHRY and CDR2 SYGVKD come from the germline V gene. This chain's CDR3 is CATQGRQLQETQYF. CDR3 nucleotide sequence: TGTGCCACCCAGGGGCGACAGCTACAAGAGACCCAGTACTTC.

This clonotype was observed a handful of times. The chain links TRBV9 to TRBJ2-3, with no clear D. With 4 bases removed from V and 5 bases from J, the gap between germline ends came to 14 bases. This CDR3 is built from 14 residues. In germline, CDR1 is SGDLS, CDR2 YYNGEE. The CDR3 reads CASSPRPTGDTQYF. The CDR3 DNA sequence: TGTGCCAGCAGCCCCCGTCCCACCGGAGATACGCAGTATTTT.

The sample holds many counts of this clonotype. The rearrangement uses TRBV2 and TRBJ2-5; D possibly matches TRBD1 or TRBD2 (5 bases each). This CDR3 has 14 amino acids. Germline loops: CDR1 SNHLY, CDR2 FYNNEI. V lost 4 bases, J lost 4 bases, and 13 bases lay in between. The DNA for the CDR3 is TGTGCCAGCAGTGCCAACCGGGACGCAGAGACCCAGTACTTC. It specifies CASSANRDAETQYF.

The table lists this clonotype with many counts. This rearrangement joins TRBV7-3 to TRBJ2-1; tentative D call: TRBD1 (5 bases). Trimming removed 0 bases from V and 5 bases from J, with 14 bases in between. The CDR3 loop spans 16 amino acids. Germline values: CDR1 SGHTA, CDR2 FQGTGA. CDR3 sequence: CASSLTVRAVNNEQFF. The CDR3 nucleotides read TGTGCCAGCAGCTTAACGGTCAGGGCAGTCAACAATGAGCAGTTCTTC.

This clonotype was seen ten or more times. The gene calls are TRBV10-3 and TRBJ1-1; no reliable D call. Germline CDR1 reads ENHRY; CDR2 reads SYGVKD. This CDR3 comprises 14 residues. The V end was cut by 3 bases, the J end by 1 base, with 9 bases between. In DNA form, the CDR3 reads TGTGCCATCAGTGACAAGGGTGAGAACACTGAAGCTTTCTTT. Translated: CAISDKGENTEAFF.